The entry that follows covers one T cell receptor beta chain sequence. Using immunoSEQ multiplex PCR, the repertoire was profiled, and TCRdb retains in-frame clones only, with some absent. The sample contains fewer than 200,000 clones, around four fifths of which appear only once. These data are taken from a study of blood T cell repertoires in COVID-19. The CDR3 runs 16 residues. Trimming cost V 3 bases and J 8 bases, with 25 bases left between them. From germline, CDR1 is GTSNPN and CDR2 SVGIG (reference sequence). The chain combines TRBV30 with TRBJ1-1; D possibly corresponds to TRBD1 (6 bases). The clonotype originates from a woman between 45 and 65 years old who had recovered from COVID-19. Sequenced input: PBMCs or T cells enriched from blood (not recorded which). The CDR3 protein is CAWSTEPLQQGREAFF. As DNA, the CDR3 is TGTGCCTGGAGCACGGAACCACTACAACAGGGCCGAGAAGCTTTCTTT.